What follows are 27 T cell receptor beta chains derived from one specimen sequenced in a study of T cell responses to AZD1222 COVID-19 vaccine. The protocol was immunoSEQ multiplex PCR, while the TCRdb copy is restricted to in-frame clones and leaves out a portion. The data show around 120,000 clones, with roughly 90% seen just once and under 4.5% held by the top ten. This material consisted of peripheral blood, taken on day 0 of AZD1222 vaccination. The receptors derive from an adult in good health.

The chain is built from TRBV12-5 and TRBJ1-5, with D unresolved. CDR3 length equals 14 residues. Trimming took off 7 bases at V and 5 bases at J, with 15 bases between the two ends. Germline-derived CDR1 and CDR2 are LGHNT and FRNRAP. This chain's CDR3 is CASAGWLSHQPQHF. As DNA, the CDR3 is TGTGCTAGTGCCGGGTGGCTAAGTCATCAGCCCCAGCATTTT.

This rearrangement joins TRBV25-1 to TRBJ1-4; D uncertain. V gave up 4 bases and J gave up 7 bases, with 16 bases separating them. Germline V lookup: CDR1 MGHDK, CDR2 SYGVNS. This CDR3 has 15 amino acids. The CDR3 coding sequence is TGTGCCAGCAGTGGCCTGGGAGGACTCTCTGAAAAACTGTTTTTT. Translating gives CASSGLGGLSEKLFF.

The V gene is TRBV6-2 or TRBV6-3, the J gene TRBJ2-1, with 9 bases lining up with TRBD1. This CDR3 is 17 amino acids long. J lost 8 bases, V lost 0 bases, and 11 bases had no gene match. Germline-derived CDR1 and CDR2 are MNHEY and SVGEGT. The CDR3 sequence: CASSYSVSGTGTDEQFF. The CDR3, as DNA: TGTGCCAGCAGTTACTCGGTTTCCGGGACAGGGACCGATGAGCAGTTCTTC.

The gene calls are TRBV5-8 and TRBJ1-2, with TRBD1 matching over 8 bases. Unmatched junction bases numbered 13, after V lost 5 bases and J lost 4 bases. The length of the CDR3 is 16 residues. Germline CDR1 and CDR2: SGHTS and YDEGEE. CDR3 sequence reads: CASSLGTGTIGYGYTF. The CDR3 region has the DNA TGTGCCAGCAGTTTAGGGACAGGCACGATCGGCTATGGCTACACCTTC.

This chain joins TRBV10-1 and TRBJ1-1; TRBD1 might be the D (5 bases). The CDR3 runs 17 residues. V lost 6 bases and J lost 4, with 24 bases in between. Per germline, CDR1 WNHNN and CDR2 SYGVQD (reference sequence). Written as DNA, the CDR3 is TGCGCCAGCAGCGAAGGGACCGCTAACCCGAGGGGCACTGAAGCTTTCTTT. It is translated as CASSEGTANPRGTEAFF.

This rearrangement joins TRBV2 to TRBJ1-1, with D perhaps matching TRBD1 (5 bases). The germline V gene has CDR1 SNHLY and CDR2 FYNNEI. The CDR3 loop spans 14 amino acids. With 2 bases removed from V and 1 base from J, the gap between germline ends came to 8 bases. Here the CDR3 DNA reads TGTGCCAGCAGTGAAATGAGGGGGAACACTGAAGCTTTCTTT. Translated, it gives CASSEMRGNTEAFF.

The CDR3 is CASSLSRVAGGYTF. The CDR3 coding sequence is TGTGCCAGCAGCTTGAGTCGGGTTGCGGGTGGCTACACCTTC. V is TRBV27 and J is TRBJ1-2; D not certain. V lost 6 bases, J lost 7 bases, and 18 bases lay in between. Germline loops: CDR1 MNHEY, CDR2 SMNVEV (reference sequence). The CDR3 covers 14 residues.

The V call is TRBV29-1, the J call TRBJ1-2; a possible D gene is TRBD1 (6 bases). CDR1 SQVTM and CDR2 ANQGSEA come from the germline V gene. This CDR3 spans 15 amino acids. Trimming stripped 0 bases from V and 2 bases from J, with 13 bases between. The CDR3 sequence is CSVEDLGGGNYGYTF. The CDR3 DNA follows: TGCAGCGTTGAAGATCTAGGAGGGGGGAACTATGGCTACACCTTC.

J is TRBJ1-2 and V is TRBV12-3 or TRBV12-4; D might be TRBD1 (6 bases). The CDR3 covers 12 residues. Between the trimmed V and J ends, which lost 7 bases and 5 bases, there was a span of 11 bases. The CDR3 loop is CASTLTGYGYTF. Here the CDR3 DNA reads TGTGCCAGCACCCTGACAGGTTATGGCTACACCTTC.

The J gene is TRBJ1-2, the V gene TRBV5-1; no clear D gene. The CDR3 loop spans 14 amino acids. Trimming took 4 bases from V and 5 from J, leaving 15 bases between them. The V gene's germline CDR1 is SGHRS and CDR2 YFSETQ. The chain's CDR3 is CASSPLETSYGYTF. The CDR3 DNA follows: TGCGCCAGCAGCCCCCTGGAGACATCTTATGGCTACACCTTC.

The rearrangement links TRBV7-7 to TRBJ2-3; D may correspond to TRBD1 or TRBD2 (5 bases each). The CDR3 is made up of 17 amino acids. Trimming pared 1 base from V and 2 bases from J, leaving 16 bases between. The germline gives CDR1 SSHAT, CDR2 FNYEAQ (reference sequence). As DNA, the CDR3 is TGTGCCAGCAGCTTAGGGGACGGCAGACTAATCACAGATACGCAGTATTTT. Encoded protein: CASSLGDGRLITDTQYF.

J is TRBJ2-3 and V is TRBV19; D might be TRBD1 or TRBD2, each matching 6 bases. V was shortened by 5 bases and J by 2 bases, with 8 bases between the two germline ends. Germline lookup yields CDR1 LNHDA and CDR2 SQIVND (reference sequence). The CDR3 contains 13 residues. CDR3 amino acids: CASSSGATDTQYF. CDR3 nucleotides: TGTGCCAGTAGTTCGGGGGCCACAGATACGCAGTATTTT.

This sequence joins TRBV5-1 and TRBJ1-1, with 12 bases lining up with TRBD1. The germline V gene encodes CDR1 SGHRS and CDR2 YFSETQ. After removal of 3 bases from V and 3 bases from J, the junction contained 9 bases not matched to a gene. This CDR3 has 17 amino acids. CDR3 protein: CASSYDRDRGQYTEAFF. CDR3 bases: TGCGCCAGCAGCTATGACCGGGACAGGGGGCAGTACACTGAAGCTTTCTTT.

This chain links TRBV9 with TRBJ1-2, with D unclear. Germline-derived CDR1 and CDR2 are SGDLS and YYNGEE. The CDR3 sequence is 20 residues long. Deletions cut 2 bases from V and 2 bases from J, with 28 bases between. Here the CDR3 reads CASSVDAPAGNNGLNYGYTF. The CDR3 bases are TGTGCCAGCAGCGTGGATGCCCCCGCGGGTAATAACGGGTTAAACTATGGCTACACCTTC.

This chain uses TRBV6-5 with TRBJ1-3, with D maybe TRBD1 (5 bases). The V gene's germline CDR1 is MNHEY and CDR2 SVGAGI. This CDR3 region has 12 residues. V gave up 11 bases and J gave up 3 bases, with 11 bases separating them. The CDR3 region is CASRGGGNTIYF. In DNA form, the CDR3 reads TGTGCCTCCCGCGGGGGTGGAAACACCATATATTTT.

The V gene is TRBV3-1 (or the pseudogene TRBV3-2), the J gene TRBJ1-1; 9 nucleotides match TRBD1. The ends lost 1 base at V and 11 bases at J; junction bases unmatched: 5. The CDR3 has 13 amino acids. Germline CDR1 and CDR2: LGHDT and YNNKEL (reference sequence). The CDR3 spells CASSQGDRAGAFF. CDR3 DNA: TGTGCCAGCAGCCAAGGGGACAGGGCCGGGGCTTTCTTT.

This chain joins TRBV7-8 and TRBJ2-3, with a tentative D call TRBD2 (6 bases). The CDR3 is 16 residues long. Trimming took off 5 bases at V and 1 base at J, with 16 bases between the two ends. Per germline, CDR1 SGHVS and CDR2 FQNEAQ. CDR3 loop: CASSPLSGVRTDTQYF. CDR3 nucleotide sequence: TGTGCCAGCAGCCCTCTTTCGGGGGTCCGCACAGATACGCAGTATTTT.

This clone was recorded many times. This chain connects TRBV14 to TRBJ1-1; D not resolved. The V end lost 1 base, the J end lost 2 bases, and 5 bases lay between the germline ends. Germline values: CDR1 SGHDN, CDR2 FVKESK. The CDR3 consists of 13 residues. CDR3 DNA: TGTGCCAGCAGCCAAGCGTTAAACACTGAAGCTTTCTTT. Its protein is CASSQALNTEAFF.

The chain is built from TRBV29-1 and TRBJ1-1, with no clear D. The V end lost 6 bases, the J end lost 1 base, and 15 bases lay between the germline ends. Germline CDR1 and CDR2: SQVTM and ANQGSEA. The CDR3 consists of 14 residues. CDR3 bases: TGCAGCGTCAGAAAGACACTACAGAACACTGAAGCTTTCTTT. Translation gives CSVRKTLQNTEAFF.

The chain carries TRBV4-2 and TRBJ2-7; D uncertain. CDR1 and CDR2 (germline): LGHNA, YNFKEQ. Trimming cost V 2 bases and J 6 bases, with 14 bases left between them. The length of the CDR3 is 14 residues. DNA for the CDR3: TGTGCCAGCAGCCAACCGAAGGACGACTTCGAGCAGTACTTC. Protein product: CASSQPKDDFEQYF.

The rearrangement joins TRBV5-1 to TRBJ2-7; perhaps TRBD1 as D (5 bases). Germline V CDR1 and CDR2: SGHRS, YFSETQ. V was trimmed by 1 base and J by 5 bases, leaving 10 bases between them. CDR3 length equals 13 residues. This CDR3 reads CASSLTDSHEQYF. CDR3 sequence (DNA): TGCGCCAGCAGCTTGACCGACAGTCACGAGCAGTACTTC.

This chain links TRBV27 with TRBJ2-7; D perhaps matches TRBD2 (6 bases). Germline V gene sequence: CDR1 MNHEY, CDR2 SMNVEV (reference sequence). The CDR3 is 13 residues long. The V end was cut by 2 bases, the J end by 7 bases, with 12 bases between. The DNA for the CDR3 is TGTGCCAGCAGTTTAGAGGGCCGGGGGGAGCAGTACTTC. It is translated as CASSLEGRGEQYF.

V is TRBV5-1 and J is TRBJ1-3; unclear D gene. Germline V gives CDR1 SGHRS, CDR2 YFSETQ. V was clipped by 0 bases and J by 5 bases, with 3 bases between them. This CDR3 is built from 12 residues. CDR3 sequence: CASSLDRNTIYF. The CDR3 coding sequence is TGCGCCAGCAGCTTGGATAGAAACACCATATATTTT.

V and J are TRBV21-1 and TRBJ2-2; the table calls TRBD1, which could not be checked here. TRBV21-1 is listed as a pseudogene. The CDR3 loop spans 16 amino acids. CDR3 DNA sequence: TGTGCCAGCAGCAACGGGACAGGGGGAGACACCGGGGAGCTGTTTTTT. Residues: CASSNGTGGDTGELFF.

The chain is built from TRBV5-4 and TRBJ2-2; 8 bases line up with TRBD1. J lost 7 bases, V lost 3 bases, and 8 bases had no gene match. Germline CDR1 reads SGHNT; CDR2 reads YYREEE (reference sequence). This CDR3 is 15 amino acids long. CDR3: CASSSPDRAIGELFF. The DNA of the CDR3 is TGTGCCAGCAGCTCGCCGGACAGGGCGATCGGGGAGCTGTTTTTT.

The J gene is TRBJ2-3, the V gene TRBV4-2; D is unclear. The CDR3 runs 14 residues. CDR1 and CDR2 (germline): LGHNA, YNFKEQ. Trimming left V 0 bases short and J 10 bases short, with 14 bases between. CDR3 protein: CASSQDVGGRAQYF. The CDR3 nucleotides read TGTGCCAGCAGCCAAGATGTTGGCGGTAGGGCGCAGTATTTT.

A few counts support this clone. This chain uses TRBV7-8 with TRBJ2-7; no clear D. This CDR3 is built from 13 residues. V lost 2 bases and J 6 bases, leaving 11 bases between the germline ends. CDR1 is SGHVS, CDR2 FQNEAQ, per germline. The CDR3 protein is CASSLTPWREQYF. The CDR3 DNA follows: TGTGCCAGCAGCTTAACCCCATGGCGCGAGCAGTACTTC.